This TCR beta chain was sequenced for a study of T cells in women clearing cervical HPV infection. In germline, CDR1 is SGHTA, CDR2 FQGNSA. Trimming stripped 6 bases from V and 0 bases from J, with 5 bases between. The CDR3 is 12 amino acids. The repertoire was sequenced with immunoSEQ multiplex PCR; TCRdb's copy has only in-frame clones and lacks some. Here the sample table reports 25,000 to 35,000 clones. In the case of this clone: Read data end 3 residues before the CDR3 end; the end is taken from the germline J gene.

The V call is TRBV7-2, the J call TRBJ1-1, with D hard to call. Sequencing was done on a sample of blood buffy coat. This clonotype originated in a woman aged 18-70 years with a cervical HPV16 infection that either progressed to CIN3+ or cleared (not recorded which). The CDR3: CASSFMNTEAFF. Incomplete CDR3 DNA: TGTGCCAGCAGTTTCATGAACACTGAA.